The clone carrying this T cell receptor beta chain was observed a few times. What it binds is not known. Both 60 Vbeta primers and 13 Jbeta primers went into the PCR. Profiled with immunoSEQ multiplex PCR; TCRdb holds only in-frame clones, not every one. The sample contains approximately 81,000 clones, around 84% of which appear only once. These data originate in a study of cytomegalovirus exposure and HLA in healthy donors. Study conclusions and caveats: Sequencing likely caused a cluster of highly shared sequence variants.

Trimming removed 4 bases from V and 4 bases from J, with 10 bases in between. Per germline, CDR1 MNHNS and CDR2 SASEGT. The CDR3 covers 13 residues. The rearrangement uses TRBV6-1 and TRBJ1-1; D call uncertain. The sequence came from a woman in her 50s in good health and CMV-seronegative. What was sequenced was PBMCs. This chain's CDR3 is CASSATAGTEAFF. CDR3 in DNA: TGTGCCAGCAGTGCTACAGCTGGCACTGAAGCTTTCTTT.